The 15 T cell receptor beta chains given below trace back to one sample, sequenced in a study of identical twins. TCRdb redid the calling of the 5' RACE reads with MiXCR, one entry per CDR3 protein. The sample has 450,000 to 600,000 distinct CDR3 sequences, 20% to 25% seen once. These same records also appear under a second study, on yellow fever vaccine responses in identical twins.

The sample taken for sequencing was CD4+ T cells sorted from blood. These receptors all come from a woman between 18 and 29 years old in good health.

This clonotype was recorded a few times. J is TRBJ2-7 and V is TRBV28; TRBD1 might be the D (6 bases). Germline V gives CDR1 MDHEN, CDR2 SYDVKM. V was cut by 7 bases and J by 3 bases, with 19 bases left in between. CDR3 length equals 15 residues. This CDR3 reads CASTSGQGNFYEQYF. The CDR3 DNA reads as TGTGCCAGCACCTCCGGCCAGGGGAATTTCTACGAGCAGTACTTC.

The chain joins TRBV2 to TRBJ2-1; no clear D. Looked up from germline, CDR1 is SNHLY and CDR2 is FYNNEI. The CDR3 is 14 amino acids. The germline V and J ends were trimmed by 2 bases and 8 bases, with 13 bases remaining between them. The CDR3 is CASSELGPGYEQFF. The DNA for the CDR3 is TGTGCCAGCAGTGAACTCGGACCCGGGTATGAGCAGTTCTTC.

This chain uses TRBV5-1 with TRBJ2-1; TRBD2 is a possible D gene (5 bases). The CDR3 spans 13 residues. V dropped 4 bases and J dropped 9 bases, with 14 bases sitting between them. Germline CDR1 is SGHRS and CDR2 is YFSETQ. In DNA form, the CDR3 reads TGCGCCAGCAGCGTATTTATTGAGGGTGAGCAGTTCTTC. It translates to CASSVFIEGEQFF.

CDR3 DNA sequence: TGCAGTGCTAGAGAGCAACAGGGGACCTACGAGCAGTACTTC. Translating gives CSAREQQGTYEQYF. The rearrangement uses TRBV20-1 and TRBJ2-7, with TRBD1 matching over 7 bases. Germline V CDR1 and CDR2: DFQATT, SNEGSKA (reference sequence). This CDR3 contains 14 residues. The V segment lost 0 bases and the J segment 2 bases; nucleotides outside the gene matches: 4.

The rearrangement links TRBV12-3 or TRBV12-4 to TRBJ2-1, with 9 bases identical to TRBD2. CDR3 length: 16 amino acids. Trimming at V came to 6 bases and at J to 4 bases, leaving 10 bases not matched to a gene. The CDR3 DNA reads TGTGCCAGCAGCCACCCGACTAGCGGCCCTTACAATGAGCAGTTCTTC. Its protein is CASSHPTSGPYNEQFF.

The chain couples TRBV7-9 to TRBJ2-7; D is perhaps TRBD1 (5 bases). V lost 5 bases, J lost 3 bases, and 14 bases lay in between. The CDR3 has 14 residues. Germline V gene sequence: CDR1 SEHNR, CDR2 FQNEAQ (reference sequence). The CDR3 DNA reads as TGTGCCAGCAGCCCGGACAAGGCCGGCTACGAGCAGTACTTC. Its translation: CASSPDKAGYEQYF.

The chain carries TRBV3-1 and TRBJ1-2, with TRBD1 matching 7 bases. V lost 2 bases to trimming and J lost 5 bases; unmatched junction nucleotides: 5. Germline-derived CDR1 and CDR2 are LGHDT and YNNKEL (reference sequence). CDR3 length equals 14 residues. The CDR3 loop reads CASSQLAGGYGYTF. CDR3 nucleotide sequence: TGTGCCAGCAGCCAATTGGCAGGGGGGTATGGCTACACCTTC.

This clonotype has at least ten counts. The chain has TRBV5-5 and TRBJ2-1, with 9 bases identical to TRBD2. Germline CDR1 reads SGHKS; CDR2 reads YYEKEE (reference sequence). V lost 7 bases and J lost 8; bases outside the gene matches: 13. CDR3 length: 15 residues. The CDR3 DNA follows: TGTGCCAGCTCTACGCGGGAGGGCCTGTCCTATGAGCAGTTCTTC. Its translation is CASSTREGLSYEQFF.

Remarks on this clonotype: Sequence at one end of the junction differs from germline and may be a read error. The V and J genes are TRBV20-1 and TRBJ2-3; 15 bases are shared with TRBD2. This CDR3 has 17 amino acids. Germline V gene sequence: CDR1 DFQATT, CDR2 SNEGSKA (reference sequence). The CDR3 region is CSARGLAGGSITDTQYF. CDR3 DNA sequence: TGCAGTGCCAGAGGACTAGCGGGGGGGTCGATCACAGATACGCAGTATTTT.

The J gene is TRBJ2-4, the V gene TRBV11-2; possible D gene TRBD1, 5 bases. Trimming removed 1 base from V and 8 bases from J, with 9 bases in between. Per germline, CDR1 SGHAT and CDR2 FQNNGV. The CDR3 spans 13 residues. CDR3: CASSLAGIDIQYF. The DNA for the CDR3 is TGTGCCAGCAGCTTAGCAGGGATAGACATTCAGTACTTC.

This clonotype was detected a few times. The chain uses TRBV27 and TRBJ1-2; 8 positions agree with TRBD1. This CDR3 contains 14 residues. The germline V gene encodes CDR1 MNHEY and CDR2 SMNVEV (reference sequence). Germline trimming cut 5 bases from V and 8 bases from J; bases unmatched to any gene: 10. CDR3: CASSEYRGYRGYTF. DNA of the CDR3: TGTGCCAGCAGTGAATACAGGGGGTATCGAGGCTACACCTTC.

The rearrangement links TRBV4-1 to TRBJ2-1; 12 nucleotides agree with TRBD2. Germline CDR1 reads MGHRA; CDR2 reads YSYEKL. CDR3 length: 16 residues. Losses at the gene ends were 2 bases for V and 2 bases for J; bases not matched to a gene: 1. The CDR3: CASSQSSGGAYNEQFF. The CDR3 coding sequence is TGCGCCAGCAGCCAATCTAGCGGGGGGGCCTACAATGAGCAGTTCTTC.

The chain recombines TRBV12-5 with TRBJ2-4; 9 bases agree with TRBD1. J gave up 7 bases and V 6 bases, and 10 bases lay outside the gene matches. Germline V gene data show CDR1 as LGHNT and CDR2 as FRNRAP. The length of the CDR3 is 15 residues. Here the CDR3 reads CASGHRLQGANIQYF. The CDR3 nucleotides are TGTGCTAGTGGCCACAGGTTACAGGGGGCGAACATTCAGTACTTC.

CDR3 amino acids: CASSRGVNSNEQYV. The CDR3 DNA is TGCGCCAGCAGTCGGGGGGTTAATAGCAACGAGCAGTACGTC. This chain uses TRBV10-2 with TRBJ2-7; 7 bases are shared with TRBD2. J was trimmed by 5 bases and V by 5 bases; bases with no gene match: 9. This CDR3 is 14 amino acids long. In germline, CDR1 is WSHSY, CDR2 SAAADI.

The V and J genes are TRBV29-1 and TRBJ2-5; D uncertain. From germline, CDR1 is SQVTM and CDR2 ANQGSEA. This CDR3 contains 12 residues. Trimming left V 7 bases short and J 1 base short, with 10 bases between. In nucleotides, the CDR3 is TGCAGCGCCCTGACTTTCCAAGAGACCCAGTACTTC. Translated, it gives CSALTFQETQYF. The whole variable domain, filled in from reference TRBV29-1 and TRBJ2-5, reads SAVISQKPSRDICQRGTSLTIQCQVDSQVTMMFWYRQQPGQSLTLIATANQGSEATYESGFVIDKFPISRPNLTFSTLTVSNMSPEDSSIYLCSALTFQETQYFGPGTRLLVL.